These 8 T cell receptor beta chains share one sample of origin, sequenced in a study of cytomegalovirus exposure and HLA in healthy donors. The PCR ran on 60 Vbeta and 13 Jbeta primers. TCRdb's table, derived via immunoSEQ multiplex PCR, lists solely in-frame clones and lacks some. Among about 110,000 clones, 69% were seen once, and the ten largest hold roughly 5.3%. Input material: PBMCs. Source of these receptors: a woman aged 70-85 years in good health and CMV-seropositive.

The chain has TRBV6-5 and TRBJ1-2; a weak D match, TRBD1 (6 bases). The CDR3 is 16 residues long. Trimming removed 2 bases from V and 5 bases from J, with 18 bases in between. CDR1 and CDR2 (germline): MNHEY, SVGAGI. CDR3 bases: TGTGCCAGCAGTTACCGATCAGGGGCGTCTCCTTATGGCTACACCTTC. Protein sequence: CASSYRSGASPYGYTF.

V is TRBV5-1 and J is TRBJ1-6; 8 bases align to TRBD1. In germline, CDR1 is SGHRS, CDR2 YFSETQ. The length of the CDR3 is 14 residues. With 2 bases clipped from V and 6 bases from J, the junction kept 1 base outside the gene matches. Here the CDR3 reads CASSLTGGNSPLHF. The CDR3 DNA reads TGCGCCAGCAGCTTAACAGGGGGTAATTCACCCCTCCACTTT.

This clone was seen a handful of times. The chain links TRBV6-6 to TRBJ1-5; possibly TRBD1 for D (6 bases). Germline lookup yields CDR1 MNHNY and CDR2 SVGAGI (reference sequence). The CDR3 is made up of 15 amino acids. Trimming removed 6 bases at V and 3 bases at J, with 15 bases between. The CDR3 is CASSPGGQNNQPQHF. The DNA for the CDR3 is TGTGCCAGCAGCCCCGGCGGACAGAACAATCAGCCCCAGCATTTT.

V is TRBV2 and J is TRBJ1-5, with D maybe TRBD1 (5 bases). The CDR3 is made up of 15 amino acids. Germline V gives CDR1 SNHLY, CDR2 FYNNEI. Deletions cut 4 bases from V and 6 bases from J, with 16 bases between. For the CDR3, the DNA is TGTGCCAGCAGTGGGGTTTTAAGGGGTGGTCAGCCCCAGCATTTT. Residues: CASSGVLRGGQPQHF.

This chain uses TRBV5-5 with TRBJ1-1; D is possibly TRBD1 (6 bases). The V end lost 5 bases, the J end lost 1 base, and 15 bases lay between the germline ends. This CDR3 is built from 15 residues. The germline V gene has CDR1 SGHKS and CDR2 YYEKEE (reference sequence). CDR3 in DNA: TGTGCCAGCAGTTTTGCGGACAGCTGGAACACTGAAGCTTTCTTT. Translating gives CASSFADSWNTEAFF.

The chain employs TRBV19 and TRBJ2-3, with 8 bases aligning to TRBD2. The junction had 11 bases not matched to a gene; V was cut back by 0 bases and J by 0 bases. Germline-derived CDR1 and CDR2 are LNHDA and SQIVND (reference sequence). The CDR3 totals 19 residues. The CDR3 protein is CASSIDHIRGLGSTDTQYF. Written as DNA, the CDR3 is TGTGCCAGTAGTATAGATCATATTAGGGGACTAGGGAGCACAGATACGCAGTATTTT.

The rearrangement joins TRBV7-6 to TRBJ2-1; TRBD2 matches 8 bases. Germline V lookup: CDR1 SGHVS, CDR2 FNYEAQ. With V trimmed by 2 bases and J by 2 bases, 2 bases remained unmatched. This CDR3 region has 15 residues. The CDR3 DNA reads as TGTGCCAGCAGCTTAAGTAGCGGGGCCTACAATGAGCAGTTCTTC. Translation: CASSLSSGAYNEQFF.

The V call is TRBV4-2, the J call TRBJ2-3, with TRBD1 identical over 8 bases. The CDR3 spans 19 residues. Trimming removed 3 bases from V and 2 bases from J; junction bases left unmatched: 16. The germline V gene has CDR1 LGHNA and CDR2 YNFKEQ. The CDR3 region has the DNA TGTGCCAGCAGCCAGCGCTACTCCGGGCCACAGGGGGACACAGATACGCAGTATTTT. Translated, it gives CASSQRYSGPQGDTDTQYF.